The 15 T cell receptor beta chains presented below share a single source sample, sequenced in a study of metastatic and nonmetastatic thyroid tumors. TCRdb re-called clones from the PCR reads using MiXCR. The table records fewer than 40,000 clones, less than 20% of them present only once. Nobody among the patients had been given any treatment before thyroid surgery. Sample: blood. Receptors were obtained from a female donor with papillary thyroid cancer or a benign thyroid nodule (not recorded which). Some clones in this sample may be carry-over from other donors' samples.

On this clone itself: One junction end disagrees with the germline gene, perhaps due to a read error. J is TRBJ1-1 and V is TRBV6-1; D call uncertain. The CDR3 has 15 amino acids. Germline V gene sequence: CDR1 MNHNS, CDR2 SASEGT. CDR3 region: CASSSGLVANIEAFF. In nucleotides, the CDR3 is TGTGCCAGCAGCTCGGGATTGGTGGCTAACATTGAAGCTTTCTTT.

This clone was recorded a few times. A much larger clone lies one base from this, so it may be a read error. The J gene is TRBJ2-4, the V gene TRBV2, with a possible D match to TRBD2 (5 bases). This CDR3 has 15 residues. V dropped 3 bases and J dropped 1 base, with 10 bases sitting between them. Germline V gives CDR1 SNHLY, CDR2 FYNNEI. The CDR3 DNA reads as TGTGCCAGCAGTGAGGTCGGGGATGCCAAAAACATTCAGTACTTC. Protein sequence: CASSEVGDAKNIQYF.

This clone was detected many times. The V gene is TRBV27, the J gene TRBJ2-3; D unclear. CDR1 and CDR2 from the germline V gene are MNHEY and SMNVEV (reference sequence). V was cut by 3 bases and J by 3 bases, with 7 bases left in between. The CDR3 runs 13 residues. The DNA for the CDR3 is TGTGCCAGCAGTTTGAGAGGAACAGATACGCAGTATTTT. Translation gives CASSLRGTDTQYF.

This clone was seen ten or more times. The CDR3 coding sequence is TGTGCCAGTAGTATGAGGGGGATGACAGATACGCAGTATTTT. It is translated as CASSMRGMTDTQYF. The gene calls are TRBV19 and TRBJ2-3, with D possibly matching TRBD1 (6 bases). V lost 3 bases to trimming and J lost 3 bases, with 10 bases between them. The CDR3 is 14 amino acids. Germline V gene lookup returns CDR1 LNHDA and CDR2 SQIVND (reference sequence).

This clone appeared many times. This sequence joins TRBV9 and TRBJ2-3; 14 bases are shared with TRBD2. Trimming took 3 bases from V and 6 from J; bases not matched to a gene: 12. The CDR3 extends over 18 amino acids. CDR1 and CDR2 (germline): SGDLS, YYNGEE. The CDR3 protein is CASSAMQPGLAGADTQYF. As DNA, the CDR3 is TGTGCCAGCAGCGCCATGCAACCGGGACTAGCGGGAGCGGATACGCAGTATTTT.

This clone was recorded at least ten times. The rearrangement joins TRBV5-1 to TRBJ2-5, with 8 nucleotides matching TRBD1. With 3 bases clipped from V and 4 bases from J, the junction kept 5 bases outside the gene matches. Germline CDR1 and CDR2: SGHRS and YFSETQ. The CDR3 has 14 amino acids. The CDR3 region has the DNA TGCGCCAGCAGCTCAACCGGGACAGGAGAGACCCAGTACTTC. Translating it yields CASSSTGTGETQYF.

This clone was counted at least ten times. The rearrangement uses TRBV20-1 and TRBJ2-1; 9 bases map to TRBD2. CDR1 and CDR2 from the germline V gene are DFQATT and SNEGSKA (reference sequence). This CDR3 has 16 amino acids. V was pared by 6 bases and J by 7 bases, with 16 bases of the junction left unmatched. The CDR3: CSALGREGHLENEQFF. The DNA of the CDR3 is TGCAGTGCCCTGGGGCGGGAGGGCCACCTTGAGAATGAGCAGTTCTTC.

This clone was seen a handful of times. The rearrangement uses TRBV6-1 and TRBJ1-1; D gene unclear. The CDR3 has 17 amino acids. Trimming pared 4 bases from V and 1 base from J, leaving 19 bases between. In germline, CDR1 is MNHNS, CDR2 SASEGT. This CDR3 is CASSGGLAGGPNTEAFF. CDR3 bases: TGTGCCAGCAGTGGAGGATTAGCGGGAGGGCCGAACACTGAAGCTTTCTTT.

This clone is medium-sized by share. This chain uses TRBV12-3 or TRBV12-4 with TRBJ2-7, with D perhaps being TRBD1 or TRBD2 (5 bases each). The CDR3 consists of 15 residues. The V end was cut by 1 base, the J end by 5 bases, with 15 bases between. DNA for the CDR3: TGTGCCAGCAGTTTAGGGGACCGACTCCTCCACGAGCAGTACTTC. This sequence encodes CASSLGDRLLHEQYF.

This clone was seen many times. The chain joins TRBV30 to TRBJ1-1; unclear D gene. This CDR3 contains 12 residues. CDR1 and CDR2 (germline): GTSNPN, SVGIG (reference sequence). V was shortened by 4 bases and J by 8 bases, with 14 bases between the two germline ends. The CDR3 loop reads CAWTRSGLEAFF. CDR3 DNA: TGTGCCTGGACACGTAGTGGGCTAGAAGCTTTCTTT.

For this clone: One junction end does not reproduce the germline sequence, and a read error may be involved. The chain employs TRBV7-8 and TRBJ1-4, with no clear D. The germline V gene has CDR1 SGHVS and CDR2 FQNEAQ. The length of the CDR3 is 15 residues. The CDR3 reads CASSGEHWPNEKLFF. The CDR3 nucleotides are TGTGCCAGCAGCGGTGAGCACTGGCCTAATGAAAAACTTTTTTTT.

This clone was picked up many times. This clone may be a read error of a much larger clone one base away. The chain carries TRBV11-2 and TRBJ1-2; D uncertain. The CDR3 has 14 residues. V lost 5 bases to trimming and J lost 6 bases, with 16 bases between them. The germline CDR1 and CDR2 sequences are SGHAT and FQNNGV. The CDR3 DNA follows: TGTGCCAGCAGCCCCGGGCCTGCGGTCCATGGCTACACCTTC. Its protein product is CASSPGPAVHGYTF. Looking up the rest from reference TRBV11-2 and TRBJ1-2 gives the full variable domain: EAGVAQSPRYKIIEKRQSVAFWCNPISGHATLYWYQQILGQGPKLLIQFQNNGVVDDSQLPKDRFSAERLKGVDSTLKIQPAKLEDSAVYLCASSPGPAVHGYTFGSGTRLTVV.

This clone was detected many times. The chain uses TRBV15 and TRBJ1-5; no clear D. The germline V and J ends were trimmed by 0 bases and 7 bases, with 10 bases remaining between them. This CDR3 has 14 amino acids. Germline V CDR1 and CDR2: LNHNV, YYDKDF (reference sequence). CDR3 region: CATSRDFSGQPQHF. CDR3 nucleotide sequence: TGTGCCACCAGCAGAGATTTTTCGGGCCAGCCCCAGCATTTT.

DNA for the CDR3: TGTGCCACCTATAACAGGGTGGTCGCTGAAGCTTTCTTT. Translated: CATYNRVVAEAFF. The V gene is TRBV6-1, the J gene TRBJ1-1, with D possibly TRBD1 on 6 matching bases. Per germline, CDR1 MNHNS and CDR2 SASEGT. This CDR3 is 13 amino acids long. The V and J ends lost 10 bases and 6 bases respectively, with 18 bases between them.

Within the sample, this clone is medium-sized. The gene calls are TRBV20-1 and TRBJ2-7, with 9 positions matching TRBD1. The CDR3 has 14 residues. J gave up 3 bases and V 5 bases, and 8 bases lay outside the gene matches. The germline CDR1 and CDR2 sequences are DFQATT and SNEGSKA (reference sequence). The CDR3 bases are TGCAGTGCTCCTCGACAGGGGGGAGGCTACGAGCAGTACTTC. It encodes CSAPRQGGGYEQYF.